The subject of this entry is one TCR beta chain. This sample was taken from a study of blood T cells in healthy people across ages. V was trimmed by 6 bases and J by 0 bases, leaving 12 bases between them. The CDR3 covers 14 residues. Germline V CDR1 and CDR2: SQVTM, ANQGSEA. A second PCR, run for about 6 to 11 cycles, used a sample-barcoded 5' primer plus a J-beta primer mix. Each cDNA molecule was tagged by a template-switch adaptor that had 12 random nucleotides. Each CDR3 protein gets one entry after TCRdb re-called the 5' RACE reads with MiXCR. In the table there are roughly 1,800,000 distinct CDR3 sequences, approximately 50% of which are singletons.

Material: blood. The sequence derives from a woman between 35 and 50 years old in good health. V is TRBV29-1 and J is TRBJ2-1; D is perhaps TRBD2 (5 bases). The CDR3 protein is CSVVDSRSYNEQFF. CDR3 sequence (DNA): TGCAGCGTCGTGGACTCCCGCTCCTACAATGAGCAGTTCTTC.